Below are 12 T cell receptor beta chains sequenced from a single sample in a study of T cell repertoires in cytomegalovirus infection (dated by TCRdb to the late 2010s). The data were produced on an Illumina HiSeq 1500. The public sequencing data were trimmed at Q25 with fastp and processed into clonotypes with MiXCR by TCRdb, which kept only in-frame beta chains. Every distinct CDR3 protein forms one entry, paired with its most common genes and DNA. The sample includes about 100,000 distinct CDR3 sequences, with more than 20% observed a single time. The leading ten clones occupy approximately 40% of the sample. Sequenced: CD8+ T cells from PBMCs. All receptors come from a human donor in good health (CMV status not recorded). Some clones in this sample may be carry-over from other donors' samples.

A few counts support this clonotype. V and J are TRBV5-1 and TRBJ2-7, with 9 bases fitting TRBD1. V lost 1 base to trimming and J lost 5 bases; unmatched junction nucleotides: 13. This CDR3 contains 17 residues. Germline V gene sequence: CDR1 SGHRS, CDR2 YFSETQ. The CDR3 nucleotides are TGCGCCAGCAGCTTGCAGAGGCAACAGGGGGCTTCAAACGAGCAGTACTTC. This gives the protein CASSLQRQQGASNEQYF.

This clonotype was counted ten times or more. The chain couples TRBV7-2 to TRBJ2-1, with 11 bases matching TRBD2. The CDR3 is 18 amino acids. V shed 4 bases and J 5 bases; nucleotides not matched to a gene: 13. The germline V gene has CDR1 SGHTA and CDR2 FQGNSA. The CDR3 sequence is CASSSRGSSGGRHNEQFF. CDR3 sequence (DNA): TGTGCCAGCAGCTCGCGGGGTTCTAGCGGGGGGCGGCACAATGAGCAGTTCTTC.

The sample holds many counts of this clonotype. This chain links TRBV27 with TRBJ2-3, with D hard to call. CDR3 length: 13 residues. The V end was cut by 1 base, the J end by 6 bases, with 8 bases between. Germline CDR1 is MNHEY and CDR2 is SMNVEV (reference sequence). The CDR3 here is CASSLYSGDTQYF. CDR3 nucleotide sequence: TGTGCCAGCAGTTTATACTCCGGTGATACGCAGTATTTT.

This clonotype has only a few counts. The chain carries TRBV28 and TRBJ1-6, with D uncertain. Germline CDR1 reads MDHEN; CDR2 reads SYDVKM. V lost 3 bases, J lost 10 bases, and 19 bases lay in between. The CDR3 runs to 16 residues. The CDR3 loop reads CASSLSGRDLRSPLHF. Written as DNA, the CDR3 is TGTGCCAGCAGTTTGTCAGGACGGGATCTTAGGTCACCCCTCCACTTT.

The CDR3 DNA reads TGTGCCAGTAGTATCTGGGGGGGCTCTGAAGCTTTCTTT. Translated, it gives CASSIWGGSEAFF. The rearrangement joins TRBV19 to TRBJ1-1; the D gene is possibly TRBD1 (6 bases). The CDR3 covers 13 residues. Germline V gene lookup returns CDR1 LNHDA and CDR2 SQIVND (reference sequence). V was cut by 3 bases and J by 6 bases, with 11 bases left in between.

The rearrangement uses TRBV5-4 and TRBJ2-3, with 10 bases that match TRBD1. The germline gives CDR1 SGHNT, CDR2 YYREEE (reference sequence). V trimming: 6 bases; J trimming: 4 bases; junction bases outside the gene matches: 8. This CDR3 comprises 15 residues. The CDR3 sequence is CASMQGQGLADTQYF. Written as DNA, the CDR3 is TGTGCCAGCATGCAGGGACAGGGGTTAGCAGATACGCAGTATTTT.

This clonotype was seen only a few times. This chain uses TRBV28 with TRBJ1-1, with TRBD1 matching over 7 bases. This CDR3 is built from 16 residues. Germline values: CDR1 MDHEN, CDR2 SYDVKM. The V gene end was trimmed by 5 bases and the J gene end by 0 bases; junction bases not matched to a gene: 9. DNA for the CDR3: TGTGCCAGCAGTCCATACCGGGACAGCATGAACACTGAAGCTTTCTTT. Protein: CASSPYRDSMNTEAFF.

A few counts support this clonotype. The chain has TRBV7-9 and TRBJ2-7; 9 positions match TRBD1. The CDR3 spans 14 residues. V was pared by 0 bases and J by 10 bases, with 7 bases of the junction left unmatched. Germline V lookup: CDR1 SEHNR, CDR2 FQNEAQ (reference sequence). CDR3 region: CASSLADDRGNQYF. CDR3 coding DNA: TGTGCCAGCAGCTTAGCGGACGACAGGGGGAACCAGTACTTC.

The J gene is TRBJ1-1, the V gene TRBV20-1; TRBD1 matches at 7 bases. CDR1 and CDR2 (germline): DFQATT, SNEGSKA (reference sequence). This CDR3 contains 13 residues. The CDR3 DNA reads TGCAGCGCGGAACAGGGGATGAACACTGAAGCTTTCTTT. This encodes CSAEQGMNTEAFF.

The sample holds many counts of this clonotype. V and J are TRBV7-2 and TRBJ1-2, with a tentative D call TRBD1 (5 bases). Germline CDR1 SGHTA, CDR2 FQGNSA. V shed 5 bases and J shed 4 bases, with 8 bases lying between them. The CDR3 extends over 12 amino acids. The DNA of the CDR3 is TGTGCCAGCAGCCTGGGGCGCTATGGCTACACCTTC. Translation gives CASSLGRYGYTF.

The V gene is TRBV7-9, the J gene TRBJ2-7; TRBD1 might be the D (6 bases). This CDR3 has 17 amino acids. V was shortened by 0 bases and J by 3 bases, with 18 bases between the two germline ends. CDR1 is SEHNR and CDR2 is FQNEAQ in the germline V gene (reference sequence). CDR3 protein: CASSLAAGTSPHYEQYF. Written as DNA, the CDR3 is TGTGCCAGCAGCTTAGCAGCCGGGACAAGCCCCCACTACGAGCAGTACTTC.

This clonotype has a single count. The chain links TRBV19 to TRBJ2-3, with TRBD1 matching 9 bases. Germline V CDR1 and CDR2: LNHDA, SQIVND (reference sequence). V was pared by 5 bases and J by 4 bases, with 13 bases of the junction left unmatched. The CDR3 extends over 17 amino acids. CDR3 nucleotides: TGTGCCAGTAGTCCGGGGGAGGGACAGGGCTTATCAGATACGCAGTATTTT. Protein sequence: CASSPGEGQGLSDTQYF.